These 24 T cell receptor beta chains were all obtained from the same sample, sequenced in a study of blood T cell repertoires in COVID-19. Data came from immunoSEQ multiplex PCR; TCRdb stores just in-frame clones and leaves some out. There are 130,000 to 150,000 clones in the sample; roughly 79% occur only once, and roughly 7.7% lies in the top ten. Source material: peripheral blood. The receptors shown here come from a human donor with acute or convalescent COVID-19. The donor label of this sample is uncertain.

The chain combines TRBV6-6 with TRBJ1-4; the D is unclear. CDR3 size: 16 residues. CDR1 and CDR2 (germline): MNHNY, SVGAGI (reference sequence). The V gene lost 5 bases and the J gene lost 8 bases, with 21 bases spanning the gap. CDR3 in amino acids: CASSPLPGRMGEKLFF. The CDR3 nucleotides read TGTGCCAGCAGTCCCCTCCCCGGGAGGATGGGAGAAAAACTGTTTTTT.

This rearrangement joins TRBV30 to TRBJ1-1; a possible D gene is TRBD1 (6 bases). V was clipped by 4 bases and J by 4 bases, with 22 bases between them. The CDR3 runs to 16 residues. Per germline, CDR1 GTSNPN and CDR2 SVGIG (reference sequence). CDR3 sequence: CAWIRGKQGWGTEAFF. CDR3 nucleotides: TGTGCCTGGATAAGGGGTAAACAGGGATGGGGCACTGAAGCTTTCTTT.

The V call is TRBV9, the J call TRBJ1-5; unclear D gene. Per germline, CDR1 SGDLS and CDR2 YYNGEE. CDR3 length: 14 residues. Trimming left V 4 bases short and J 8 bases short, with 16 bases between. Written as DNA, the CDR3 is TGTGCCAGCAGCCCCCTGGGCCTTTGGGAGCCCCAGCATTTT. Translating gives CASSPLGLWEPQHF.

The chain joins TRBV9 to TRBJ2-6; D is possibly TRBD2 (7 bases). Between the trimmed V and J ends, which lost 1 base and 0 bases, there was a span of 8 bases. This CDR3 spans 16 amino acids. The germline gives CDR1 SGDLS, CDR2 YYNGEE. CDR3: CASSVRGGSGANVLTF. The DNA of the CDR3 is TGTGCCAGCAGCGTAAGGGGGGGCTCTGGGGCCAACGTCCTGACTTTC.

This clone was counted once. This chain joins TRBV18 and TRBJ2-1; D uncertain. Trimming cost V 0 bases and J 4 bases, with 4 bases left between them. Germline loops: CDR1 KGHSH, CDR2 LQKENI. The CDR3 has 13 amino acids. This chain's CDR3 is CASSPPSYNEQFF. The CDR3 bases are TGTGCCAGCTCACCACCCTCTTACAATGAGCAGTTCTTC.

This clone was seen a few times. The chain combines TRBV19 with TRBJ1-5; D is possibly TRBD1 (5 bases). Trimming left V 5 bases short and J 4 bases short, with 9 bases between. The CDR3 is 13 amino acids. Germline values: CDR1 LNHDA, CDR2 SQIVND (reference sequence). The CDR3 nucleotides read TGTGCCAGTAGTGCCGACAGAAATCAGCCCCAGCATTTT. It yields the protein CASSADRNQPQHF. The full variable domain, its missing parts supplied by reference TRBV19 and TRBJ1-5, is DGGITQSPKYLFRKEGQNVTLSCEQNLNHDAMYWYRQDPGQGLRLIYYSQIVNDFQKGDIAEGYSVSREKKESFPLTVTSAQKNPTAFYLCASSADRNQPQHFGDGTRLSIL.

CDR3 in amino acids: CASSQDRAKSEAFF. Written as DNA, the CDR3 is TGTGCCAGCAGCCAAGACAGGGCCAAGAGTGAAGCTTTCTTT. V and J are TRBV14 and TRBJ1-1; perhaps TRBD1 as D (5 bases). This CDR3 comprises 14 residues. Germline assignment: CDR1 SGHDN and CDR2 FVKESK. Trimming stripped 0 bases from V and 7 bases from J, with 12 bases between.

The chain recombines TRBV4-1 with TRBJ1-2; D is possibly TRBD1 (6 bases). Trimming left V 2 bases short and J 5 bases short, with 12 bases between. This CDR3 is built from 14 residues. Germline lookup yields CDR1 MGHRA and CDR2 YSYEKL. The CDR3 is CASSQNRDDYGYTF. CDR3 nucleotides: TGCGCCAGCAGCCAAAACAGGGACGATTATGGCTACACCTTC.

The rearrangement uses TRBV19 and TRBJ1-1, with 11 bases aligning to TRBD1. Germline V gene sequence: CDR1 LNHDA, CDR2 SQIVND (reference sequence). CDR3 length: 16 amino acids. Losses at the gene ends were 5 bases for V and 1 base for J; bases not matched to a gene: 6. CDR3 region: CASSSGTGGPNTEAFF. CDR3 coding DNA: TGTGCCAGTAGTTCGGGGACAGGGGGTCCGAACACTGAAGCTTTCTTT.

The rearrangement uses TRBV7-9 and TRBJ1-1; 7 bases match TRBD1. Trimming took 4 bases from V and 2 from J; bases not matched to a gene: 19. The germline V gene encodes CDR1 SEHNR and CDR2 FQNEAQ (reference sequence). This CDR3 has 19 amino acids. The CDR3 DNA follows: TGTGCCAGCAGCTCCCTTAGTTTCTTAGGGAGACAGGGAAACACTGAAGCTTTCTTT. Its protein is CASSSLSFLGRQGNTEAFF.

The V gene is TRBV27, the J gene TRBJ2-7; 7 nucleotides agree with TRBD1. V trimming: 7 bases; J trimming: 0 bases; junction bases outside the gene matches: 3. Germline assignment: CDR1 MNHEY and CDR2 SMNVEV (reference sequence). The CDR3 runs 13 residues. For the CDR3, the DNA is TGTGCCAGCAAGGCAGGGGGCTCCTACGAGCAGTACGTC. Amino acid sequence: CASKAGGSYEQYV.

The V gene is TRBV20-1, the J gene TRBJ1-2; D uncertain. The ends were cut back, 6 bases at V and 5 bases at J, with 10 bases in the middle. The CDR3 is 11 residues long. Germline CDR1 reads DFQATT; CDR2 reads SNEGSKA (reference sequence). In nucleotides, the CDR3 is TGCAGTGCCCAGACGGGGTATGGCTACACCTTC. This gives the protein CSAQTGYGYTF.

This clone has only one observation. CDR3 loop: CAAGAGYSEDSPLHF. In DNA form, the CDR3 reads TGTGCAGCGGGGGCAGGGTATTCGGAGGATTCACCCCTCCACTTT. The gene calls are TRBV7-9 and TRBJ1-6, with D possibly matching TRBD1 (6 bases). The CDR3 is made up of 15 amino acids. Per germline, CDR1 SEHNR and CDR2 FQNEAQ (reference sequence).

The J gene is TRBJ1-5, the V gene TRBV24-1; 8 bases are shared with TRBD1. V was pared by 4 bases and J by 3 bases, with 4 bases of the junction left unmatched. Germline assignment: CDR1 KGHDR and CDR2 SFDVKD. The CDR3 is made up of 15 amino acids. The CDR3: CATSDRTGNNQPQHF. The CDR3, as DNA: TGTGCCACCAGTGACCGGACAGGGAACAATCAGCCCCAGCATTTT.

This clone appeared a few times. The chain links TRBV11-1 to TRBJ2-7; D is unresolved. CDR1 and CDR2 from the germline V gene are SGHAT and FQDESV (reference sequence). CDR3 length: 14 residues. The V end lost 5 bases, the J end lost 3 bases, and 14 bases lay between the germline ends. CDR3 protein: CASSRYSSRYEQYF. For the CDR3, the DNA is TGTGCCAGCAGCCGTTACTCGTCCCGCTACGAGCAGTACTTC.

The chain links TRBV5-6 to TRBJ1-2, with D maybe TRBD1 (5 bases). This CDR3 has 15 residues. The V end lost 2 bases, the J end lost 0 bases, and 11 bases lay between the germline ends. The germline gives CDR1 SGHDT, CDR2 YYEEEE. This CDR3 is CASSLLGTPNYGYTF. Written as DNA, the CDR3 is TGTGCCAGCAGCTTATTGGGGACTCCTAACTATGGCTACACCTTC.

The chain carries TRBV6-5 and TRBJ1-1; D unclear. Germline values: CDR1 MNHEY, CDR2 SVGAGI. Trimming stripped 7 bases from V and 0 bases from J, with 12 bases between. The CDR3 consists of 14 residues. This CDR3 reads CASTPEEMNTEAFF. DNA for the CDR3: TGTGCCAGCACCCCTGAGGAGATGAACACTGAAGCTTTCTTT.

V gene TRBV30 combines with J gene TRBJ1-1; D gene ambiguous. Trimming took 5 bases from V and 5 from J, leaving 15 bases between them. CDR1 is GTSNPN, CDR2 SVGIG, per germline (reference sequence). The CDR3 has 13 amino acids. The CDR3 loop reads CAWGWAPATEAFF. The CDR3 DNA reads as TGTGCCTGGGGCTGGGCCCCGGCTACTGAAGCTTTCTTT.

The gene calls are TRBV27 and TRBJ1-2, with TRBD1 matching 9 bases. The CDR3 extends over 16 amino acids. Trimming removed 4 bases from V and 4 bases from J; junction bases left unmatched: 10. CDR1 is MNHEY and CDR2 is SMNVEV in the germline V gene (reference sequence). CDR3 region: CASSSLLRTGAYGYTF. The CDR3 nucleotides read TGTGCCAGCAGTTCCCTCCTTAGGACAGGGGCCTATGGCTACACCTTC.

The chain couples TRBV6-5 to TRBJ1-3; D is perhaps TRBD1 (6 bases). The CDR3 totals 16 residues. V gave up 0 bases and J gave up 5 bases, with 14 bases separating them. Per germline, CDR1 MNHEY and CDR2 SVGAGI. The DNA for the CDR3 is TGTGCCAGCAGTTACTCCCCGGCAGGGGCTAGAAACACCATATATTTT. As protein: CASSYSPAGARNTIYF.

V gene TRBV19 combines with J gene TRBJ1-4, with D hard to call. Germline loops: CDR1 LNHDA, CDR2 SQIVND (reference sequence). The CDR3 totals 13 residues. In DNA form, the CDR3 reads TGTGTCTCCGGGAGCCCGGCAGGTGAAAAACTGTTTTTT. As protein: CVSGSPAGEKLFF. Full variable domain (missing parts from reference TRBV19 and TRBJ1-4): DGGITQSPKYLFRKEGQNVTLSCEQNLNHDAMYWYRQDPGQGLRLIYYSQIVNDFQKGDIAEGYSVSREKKESFPLTVTSAQKNPTAFYLCVSGSPAGEKLFFGSGTQLSVL.

The chain carries TRBV9 and TRBJ2-2, with D perhaps TRBD2 (7 bases). The germline V and J ends were trimmed by 6 bases and 3 bases, with 18 bases remaining between them. Germline CDR1 SGDLS, CDR2 YYNGEE. This CDR3 region has 16 residues. The CDR3 nucleotides are TGTGCCAGCAACCCTCTGGGGGGGCAATACACCGGGGAGCTGTTTTTT. It is translated as CASNPLGGQYTGELFF.

The V call is TRBV5-1, the J call TRBJ1-4, with TRBD1 as a possible D gene (5 bases). V was pared by 0 bases and J by 6 bases, with 9 bases between. Per the germline V gene, CDR1 is SGHRS and CDR2 is YFSETQ. The CDR3 spans 14 residues. CDR3 residues: CASSLAGGDEKLFF. As DNA, the CDR3 is TGCGCCAGCAGCTTGGCCGGGGGGGATGAAAAACTGTTTTTT.

This clone was seen a few times. V is TRBV4-2 and J is TRBJ1-4; TRBD1 might be the D (5 bases). CDR3 length equals 16 residues. Trimming removed 1 base from V and 5 bases from J, with 14 bases in between. The germline V gene has CDR1 LGHNA and CDR2 YNFKEQ. CDR3: CASSQVRGHYNEKLFF. The CDR3 nucleotides read TGTGCCAGCAGCCAAGTTCGAGGACATTACAATGAAAAACTGTTTTTT.